What follows is one T cell receptor beta chain and its context. Its antigen is unidentified. This sample stems from a study of post-analysis software for immune sequencing data. Across the whole study: Relapsing-remitting, secondary progressive and progressive-relapsing multiple sclerosis were all included among the disease courses. Study conclusions and caveats: Compared with controls, patients had more of about 5 TRBV segments, including TRBV5-6, TRBV5-1 and TRBV20-1. Strong same-batch co-clustering of samples appeared with F measure clustering. The study found significantly lower normalized Chao1 diversity in multiple sclerosis patients than in controls.

The CDR3 is 16 residues long. The germline V gene encodes CDR1 DFQATT and CDR2 SNEGSKA (reference sequence). The J segment lost 6 bases and the V segment lost 2 bases, leaving 14 bases of the junction unmatched. Unique molecular identifiers tagged the TCR beta cDNA libraries. MiXCR was run by TCRdb on the PCR reads, yielding one entry per CDR3 protein. The table lists hundreds of thousands of distinct CDR3 sequences, 40% to 55% of them singletons. The source is a girl aged 10 to 17 with multiple sclerosis. The sample consisted of blood. The chain recombines TRBV20-1 with TRBJ1-2; TRBD1 matches 8 bases. The CDR3 DNA is TGCAGTGCTAGATCCCACAGGGGGTTCGCCCCTAATGGCTACACCTTC. This sequence encodes CSARSHRGFAPNGYTF.